Sequencing of this TCR beta chain was carried out in a study of cytomegalovirus exposure and HLA in healthy donors. Study findings and constraints: A later analysis by the authors found several of the most significant clusters apparently linked to common viral pathogens. Across donors, presence/absence analyses took sequencing depth to be roughly uniform.

Note on this clone: The antigen is unknown.

13 Jbeta primers and 60 Vbeta primers were used for the PCR. TCRdb's copy holds only in-frame clones and misses some; the assay was immunoSEQ multiplex PCR. The data contain under 200,000 clones, about 75% of them singletons. The CDR3 length is 14 residues. Trimming left V 5 bases short and J 8 bases short, with 16 bases between. Germline CDR1 SEHNR, CDR2 FQNEAQ (reference sequence). This clonotype was obtained from a man in his forties or fifties in good health and CMV-seropositive. Sequenced sample: PBMCs. V gene TRBV7-9 combines with J gene TRBJ2-1; D is perhaps TRBD2 (7 bases). CDR3 DNA sequence: TGTGCCAGCAGCCTTCCGGGGGGCTTTGATGAGCAGTTCTTC. Its protein is CASSLPGGFDEQFF. The full variable domain, completed using reference TRBV7-9 and TRBJ2-1, is DTGVSQNPRHKITKRGQNVTFRCDPISEHNRLYWYRQTLGQGPEFLTYFQNEAQLEKSRLLSDRFSAERPKGSFSTLEIQRTEQGDSAMYLCASSLPGGFDEQFFGPGTRLTVL.